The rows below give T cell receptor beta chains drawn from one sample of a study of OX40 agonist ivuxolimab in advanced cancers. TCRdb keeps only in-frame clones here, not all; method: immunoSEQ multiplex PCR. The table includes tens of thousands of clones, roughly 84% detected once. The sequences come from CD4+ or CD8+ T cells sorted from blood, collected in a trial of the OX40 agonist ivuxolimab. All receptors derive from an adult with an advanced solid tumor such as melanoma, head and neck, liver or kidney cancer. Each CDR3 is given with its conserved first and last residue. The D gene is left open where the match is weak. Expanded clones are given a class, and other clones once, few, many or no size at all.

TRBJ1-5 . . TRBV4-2 CASSQDAGSNQPQHF TGTGCCAGCAGCCAAGATGCAGGTAGCAATCAGCCCCAGCATTTT
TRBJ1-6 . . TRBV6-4 CASSASSYNSPLHF TGTGCCAGCTCCGCTAGCTCCTATAATTCACCCCTCCACTTT
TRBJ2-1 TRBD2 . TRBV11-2 CASNRLSGGNNEQFF TGTGCCAGCAATCGCCTTAGCGGGGGGAACAATGAGCAGTTCTTC
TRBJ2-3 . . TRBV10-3 CAISEREFTDTQYF TGTGCCATCAGTGAAAGGGAATTCACAGATACGCAGTATTTT
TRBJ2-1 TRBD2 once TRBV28 CASSPSGWREGLNEQFF TGTGCCAGCAGTCCCTCAGGATGGCGGGAGGGCCTCAATGAGCAGTTCTTC
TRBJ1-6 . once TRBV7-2 CASSLLGSPNFSPLHF TGTGCCAGCAGCTTACTAGGGTCCCCTAATTTTTCACCCCTCCACTTT
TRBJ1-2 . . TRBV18 CASSPRDEGGYTF TGTGCCAGCTCTCCTCGGGACGAGGGTGGCTACACCTTC
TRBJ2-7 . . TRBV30 CAWRAVTGPFRGTATPYF TGTGCCTGGAGAGCAGTAACCGGCCCCTTTCGCGGGACAGCCACCCCGTACTTC
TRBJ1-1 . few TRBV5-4 CASSSPLGAEAFF TGTGCCAGCAGCTCGCCCTTAGGGGCTGAAGCTTTCTTT
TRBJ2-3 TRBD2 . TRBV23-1 CASSQLLAGGTDTQYF TGCGCCAGCAGTCAACTCCTAGCGGGGGGGACAGATACGCAGTATTTT
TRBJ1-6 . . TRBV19 CASSPDGFNSPLHF TGTGCCAGTAGTCCGGATGGTTTTAATTCACCCCTCCACTTT
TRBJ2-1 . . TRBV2 CASSGTARSYNEQFF TGTGCCAGCAGTGGGACAGCTCGCTCCTACAATGAGCAGTTCTTC
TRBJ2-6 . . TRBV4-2 CASSPGWRGASGANVLTF TGTGCCAGCAGCCCGGGCTGGAGAGGGGCCTCTGGGGCCAACGTCCTGACTTTC
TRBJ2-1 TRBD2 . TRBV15 CATSNRRLAYNEQFF TGTGCCACCAGCAACCGGCGACTAGCGTACAATGAGCAGTTCTTC
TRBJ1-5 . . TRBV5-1 CASSLGGGSNQPQHF TGCGCCAGCAGCTTGGGGGGAGGGAGCAATCAGCCCCAGCATTTT
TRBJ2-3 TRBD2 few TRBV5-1 CASSSPRLAGAPTDTQYF TGCGCCAGCAGCTCCCCTCGACTAGCGGGGGCACCCACAGATACGCAGTATTTT
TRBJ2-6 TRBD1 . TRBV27 CASSLRLGRGQSGANVLTF TGTGCCAGCAGTTTACGTCTTGGCAGGGGGCAGTCTGGGGCCAACGTCCTGACTTTC
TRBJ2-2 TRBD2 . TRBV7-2 CASSLTSGRAPGELFF TGTGCCAGCAGCCTCACTAGCGGGAGGGCCCCCGGGGAGCTGTTTTTT
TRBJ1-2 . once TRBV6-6 CASSLSTVNYGYTF TGTGCCAGCAGTCTCTCGACAGTGAACTATGGCTACACCTTC
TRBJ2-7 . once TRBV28 CASSLSGYEQYF TGTGCCAGCAGCCTCAGTGGCTACGAGCAGTACTTC
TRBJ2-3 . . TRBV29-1 CSVEEDLPLQYF TGCAGCGTTGAAGAGGACTTACCTTTGCAGTATTTT
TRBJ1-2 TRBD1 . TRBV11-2 CASSLVGTVSGGYTF TGTGCCAGCAGCTTAGTCGGGACAGTATCTGGGGGCTACACCTTC
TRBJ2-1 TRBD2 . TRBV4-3 CASSLTGRGGVNEQFF TGCGCCAGCAGCCTAACGGGTCGGGGGGGCGTCAATGAGCAGTTCTTC
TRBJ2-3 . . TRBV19 CASSIVGLLPGVNTDTQYF TGTGCCAGTAGTATAGTGGGCCTACTCCCGGGCGTCAACACAGATACGCAGTATTTT
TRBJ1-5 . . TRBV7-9 CASSGETGLNQPQHF TGTGCCAGCAGCGGGGAGACAGGCCTAAATCAGCCCCAGCATTTT
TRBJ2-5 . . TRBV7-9 CASNRDGKETQYF TGTGCCAGCAACAGGGACGGGAAAGAGACCCAGTACTTC
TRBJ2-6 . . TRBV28 CASRTGGTGANVLTF TGTGCCAGCAGAACTGGGGGGACTGGGGCCAACGTCCTGACTTTC
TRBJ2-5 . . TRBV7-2 CASSLGGYQETQYF TGTGCCAGCAGCTTAGGGGGGTACCAAGAGACCCAGTACTTC
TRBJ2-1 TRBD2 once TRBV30 CAWSVGTSGRNEQFF TGTGCCTGGAGTGTGGGGACTAGCGGGAGGAATGAGCAGTTCTTC